The source of this T cell receptor beta chain is a study of blood T cell repertoires in COVID-19. Turning to this clone: Sequence at one end of the junction differs from germline and may be a read error.

Libraries were prepared by immunoSEQ multiplex PCR; TCRdb keeps only in-frame clonotypes and omits some of them. Here the sample spans a few hundred thousand clones, more than 85% being singletons. The V gene's germline CDR1 is SEHNR and CDR2 FQNEAQ (reference sequence). This CDR3 is built from 15 residues. The chain is built from TRBV7-9 and TRBJ2-1; tentative D call: TRBD1 (5 bases). The receptor was derived from a woman under 40 who had recovered from COVID-19. Sequenced input: PBMCs or T cells enriched from blood (not recorded which). The DNA of the CDR3 is TGTGCCAGCACCTTAGATGGAGTCAGGGTCAATGAGCAGTTCTTC. Translated, it gives CASTLDGVRVNEQFF.